This T cell receptor beta chain is drawn from a study of T cells in localized non-small cell lung cancer. Overall study findings and caveats: Detection in adjacent lung was observed for a median 57 of the top 100 tumor clones. In uninvolved adjacent lung, T cell clonality reached its highest value, exceeding tumor. Sequence data derive from only one tumor region, so heterogeneity remains possible. Among blood samples, higher T cell density accompanied longer overall survival.

Remarks on this clone: What it binds is unknown.

Some clones are missing from TCRdb's copy, which holds only in-frame ones; the method was immunoSEQ multiplex PCR. This sample carries 43,000 or so clones, roughly nine tenths of them seen once, and the ten largest clones take 10%. This TCR derives from a woman aged 35-75 years with stage II lung adenocarcinoma. Sequencing was performed on PBMCs, taken before any cancer treatment.

For the CDR3, the DNA is TGTGCCAGCAGCGGTGGCACGAGATACACAGATACGCAGTATTTT. It specifies CASSGGTRYTDTQYF. The V call is TRBV5-8, the J call TRBJ2-3; D gene uncertain. The CDR3 runs 15 residues. V lost 4 bases, J lost 2 bases, and 14 bases lay in between. The germline CDR1 and CDR2 sequences are SGHTS and YDEGEE.